This TCR beta chain originates from a study of OX40 agonist ivuxolimab in advanced cancers. Study details: Earlier anti-PD-1, anti-PD-L1 or anti-CTLA-4 therapy was permitted; roughly 42% had received some. Findings of the study overall: No antigen was identified for the clonally expanded peripheral T cells.

As concerns this clone: Antigen specificity is unknown.

Losses at the gene ends were 1 base for V and 10 bases for J; bases not matched to a gene: 7. Germline V CDR1 and CDR2: SGHTA, FQGNSA. This CDR3 comprises 16 residues. This table comes from immunoSEQ multiplex PCR, and its TCRdb copy is limited to in-frame clones, with some not included. The table has over 65,000 clones, about four fifths seen once; the top ten hold roughly 0.41%. The chain recombines TRBV7-2 with TRBJ1-6; 10 positions agree with TRBD1. This TCR was sampled from an adult with an advanced solid tumor such as melanoma, head and neck, liver or kidney cancer. The source was CD4+ or CD8+ T cells sorted from blood, collected in a trial of the OX40 agonist ivuxolimab. The CDR3 DNA is TGTGCCAGCAGCTTAGAACCGGGACAGGGGCGATCACCCCTCCACTTT. Translated: CASSLEPGQGRSPLHF.